This TCR beta chain emerged from a study of cytomegalovirus exposure and HLA in healthy donors. Study-level information: There were 65 million to 85 million unique TCRs (from HLA-typed donors) in an early data release.

Healthy bone marrow donors made up the donor group. V gave up 5 bases and J gave up 1 base; unmatched junction bases: 3. In germline, CDR1 is SNHLY, CDR2 FYNNEI. This CDR3 has 15 amino acids. Primers for the PCR totalled 60 Vbeta and 13 Jbeta. Data came from immunoSEQ multiplex PCR; TCRdb stores just in-frame clones and leaves some out. The repertoire holds about 150,000 clones, with approximately 80% as singletons. Points from the study as a whole: Most subjects had HLA-A and HLA-B alleles reportedly predicted accurately by TCR beta sequences. The authors excluded some V segments, including TRBV6-2 and TRBV6-3, as indistinguishable.

Remarks on this clone: Its target is unknown.

The receptor was isolated from a male donor in good health and CMV-seronegative. Specimen: PBMCs. V and J are TRBV2 and TRBJ1-5; 9 nucleotides align to TRBD1. DNA of the CDR3: TGTGCCAGCAGTAAACAGGGGGCAAGCAATCAGCCCCAGCATTTT. Amino acids: CASSKQGASNQPQHF.